These T cell receptor beta chains were read from a single sample in a study of chemoradiotherapy in HPV16-positive cancers. Clones were read by immunoSEQ multiplex PCR, and TCRdb kept only the in-frame ones, dropping some. The sample holds approximately 35,000 clones; just under 80% are singletons and the top ten take 3% to 4%. The sample in question was blood, obtained from a patient who underwent chemoradiotherapy. These receptors all come from a human donor with HPV-associated anogenital cancer. Each CDR3 is given with its conserved first and last residue. The D gene is left open where the match is weak. Expanded clones get a size class; other rows say once, few or many, or leave the size out.

TGTGCCAGCAGTTTCTCCCGGGACACTGAAGCTTTCTTT,CASSFSRDTEAFF,TRBV7-9,.,TRBJ1-1,.
TGTGCCAGCAGTTACGGACAGGGGGCGAGCGAGCAGTACTTC,CASSYGQGASEQYF,TRBV7-9,TRBD1,TRBJ2-7,.
TGTGCCAGCAGCCCGGGACAGGGGAGGGGCGGGGACATGAACACTGAAGCTTTCTTT,CASSPGQGRGGDMNTEAFF,TRBV5-5,TRBD1,TRBJ1-1,.
TGTGCCAGCAGGGGAGAGCCCTACGAGCAGTACTTC,CASRGEPYEQYF,TRBV6-5,.,TRBJ2-7,.
TGCGCCAGCAGCCAACAAGGACTAGGACCCAATGAGCAGTTCTTC,CASSQQGLGPNEQFF,TRBV4-3,TRBD2,TRBJ2-1,.
TGTGCCAGCAGTGAGAGGCTAGCGGCGAACACCGGGGAGCTGTTTTTT,CASSERLAANTGELFF,TRBV2,TRBD2,TRBJ2-2,.
TGTGCCAGCAGCCCCCAAGGTAGCATGAACACTGAAGCTTTCTTT,CASSPQGSMNTEAFF,TRBV7-2,.,TRBJ1-1,.
TGCAGCGTTGAAGACAGCGACTATGGCTACACCTTC,CSVEDSDYGYTF,TRBV29-1,.,TRBJ1-2,few
TGTGCCAGCAGCAAACTAGCGGCCGTTATCGATACGCAGTATTTT,CASSKLAAVIDTQYF,TRBV7-7,TRBD2,TRBJ2-3,.
TGTGCCAGCAGTTTATCCACTACCAATCAGCCCCAGCATTTT,CASSLSTTNQPQHF,TRBV27,.,TRBJ1-5,.
TGCAGCGTCGGGGGGACAGCGAACACTGAAGCTTTCTTT,CSVGGTANTEAFF,TRBV29-1,TRBD1,TRBJ1-1,.
TGTGCCAGCAGTGCGGGAGAGAATCAGCCCCAGCATTTT,CASSAGENQPQHF,TRBV2,.,TRBJ1-5,.
TGCGCCAGCAGCTGGGGACGGACGGCAGAAGCTTTCTTT,CASSWGRTAEAFF,TRBV5-1,.,TRBJ1-1,.
TGTGCCAGCAGCTTAAGCTCCTACAATGAGCAGTTCTTC,CASSLSSYNEQFF,TRBV7-3,.,TRBJ2-1,.
TGCGCCAGCAGCTTGGCCGCAGGGGGCAATCAGCCCCAGCATTTT,CASSLAAGGNQPQHF,TRBV5-1,.,TRBJ1-5,.
TGCGCCAGCAGCTTGGCTTCAAGTGGTGGGACAGGGACCCAAGAGACCCAGTACTTC,CASSLASSGGTGTQETQYF,TRBV5-1,TRBD1,TRBJ2-5,.
TGCGCCAGCAGCTTCGGGACTAGCGGGGGGGCCTACAATGAGCAGTTCTTC,CASSFGTSGGAYNEQFF,TRBV5-1,TRBD2,TRBJ2-1,.
TGCGCCAGCAGCCACGGCCTCAGGCCAATAACTAACTATGGCTACACCTTC,CASSHGLRPITNYGYTF,TRBV5-1,.,TRBJ1-2,.
TGTGCCAGCAGCCCGTCCTTGGGGCAAACGAACACCGGGGAGCTGTTTTTT,CASSPSLGQTNTGELFF,TRBV7-9,.,TRBJ2-2,.
TGTGCCAGCAGCCCAGACTCGCCCCAGCAGTTCTTC,CASSPDSPQQFF,TRBV6-6,.,TRBJ2-1,.
TGTGCCAGTAGTATAGAACTAGCGGGGGGGCTCCCCTACAATGAGCAGTTCTTC,CASSIELAGGLPYNEQFF,TRBV19,TRBD2,TRBJ2-1,once
TGTGCCAGCAGTTACCTCGGGGCCCGCTACACCTTC,CASSYLGARYTF,TRBV6-5,.,TRBJ1-2,.
TGTGCCAGCAGCTTAGCCTCCGGCGGGGATAATGAGCAGTTCTTC,CASSLASGGDNEQFF,TRBV7-2,.,TRBJ2-1,once
TGTGCCAGCTCACCACAACACTACAGGGGATCGGGCTACACCTTC,CASSPQHYRGSGYTF,TRBV18,TRBD1,TRBJ1-2,.
TGCGCCAGCAGCTTGGGTGGGCTATCTTCCGTCAATGAGCAGTTCTTC,CASSLGGLSSVNEQFF,TRBV5-1,.,TRBJ2-1,.
TGTGCCAGCAGTGGACAGGGGTTTCAGCCCCAGCATTTT,CASSGQGFQPQHF,TRBV25-1,TRBD1,TRBJ1-5,.
TGTGCCAGCAGCAAACGGTCCAGAGGGTTTTTT,CASSKRSRGFF,TRBV21-1,.,TRBJ1-4,.
TGCGCCAGCAGCTTGTTCGCTGGGGCCAACGTCCTGACTTTC,CASSLFAGANVLTF,TRBV5-1,.,TRBJ2-6,.
TGCGCCAGCAGGGGGACAGGGGCACTCACAGATACGCAGTATTTT,CASRGTGALTDTQYF,TRBV5-1,TRBD1,TRBJ2-3,.
TGTGCCAGCAGCTTATTCTCTCCAGCAGCCGTGAACACTGAAGCTTTCTTT,CASSLFSPAAVNTEAFF,TRBV5-4,.,TRBJ1-1,.
TGTGCCAGCAGTGACCCATTCCGAAAGGGCGAGCAGTACTTC,CASSDPFRKGEQYF,TRBV6-1,.,TRBJ2-7,.
TGCGCCAGCAGCCAATTACTACGAGGGGGCGGGAGGGATGAGCAGTTCTTC,CASSQLLRGGGRDEQFF,TRBV4-1,TRBD2,TRBJ2-1,few
TGTGCCAGCAGCCACGACGGGGGGAGGACCGGGGAGCTGTTTTTT,CASSHDGGRTGELFF,TRBV11-3,TRBD2,TRBJ2-2,.
TGTGCCAGCTACTTGAGACTAGCGGGGGGCACAGATACGCAGTATTTT,CASYLRLAGGTDTQYF,TRBV5-5,TRBD2,TRBJ2-3,.
TGTGCCAGCTCACTGGGCGGTACCTACGAGCAGTACTTC,CASSLGGTYEQYF,TRBV18,.,TRBJ2-7,.
TGTGCCAGCAGCCAAGATATTGTCCCTAGCGGGGGGGCGAATACGCAGTATTTT,CASSQDIVPSGGANTQYF,TRBV4-2,TRBD2,TRBJ2-3,.
TGTGCCAGCTCACCACCGACAGGGATTAATTCACCCCTCCACTTT,CASSPPTGINSPLHF,TRBV18,TRBD1,TRBJ1-6,.
TGTGCCAGCAGCTTACGGGGGAAGGAGACCCAGTACTTC,CASSLRGKETQYF,TRBV7-2,.,TRBJ2-5,.
TGCGCCAGCAGACAGGGGAATGAGCAGTTCTTC,CASRQGNEQFF,TRBV5-1,TRBD1,TRBJ2-1,.
TGTGCCAGCAGCCCACTGGGATTGGGTAGCGGGGGCTACGAGCAGTACTTC,CASSPLGLGSGGYEQYF,TRBV7-3,TRBD2,TRBJ2-7,once
TGTGCCAGCAGCGTAGATCCGCGGGGGGGCTCTGGGGCCAACGTCCTGACTTTC,CASSVDPRGGSGANVLTF,TRBV9,TRBD2,TRBJ2-6,.
TGTGCCAGCAGCTTGGACGGGAACATTCAGTACTTC,CASSLDGNIQYF,TRBV7-2,.,TRBJ2-4,.